Only a few counts were recorded for the clone carrying this TCR beta chain. As yet, its antigen is unknown. Germline lookup yields CDR1 MNHNY and CDR2 SVGAGI (reference sequence). The V and J ends lost 2 bases and 3 bases, in that order; junction bases with no gene match: 8. The CDR3 length is 16 residues. This specimen comes from a study of shared clonotypes between healthy human individuals. Study-level findings and limits: With few donors, the genetic and exposure-history diversity represented was limited.

Sorted subsets were amplified in replicate PCRs using around 220 ng DNA, about 30,000 T cell genomes. Authors' methods: Filtering differed, since immunoSEQ gave only junction sequences and no quality scores. Repertoires were generated with immunoSEQ multiplex PCR, while TCRdb's copy carries only in-frame clones and drops some. That table furnishes V, J and clone size, whereas the DNA furnished D and trimming. The top ten hold under 13% of the sample, which has about 300,000 clones, approximately 79% seen once. The study drew all its donors from Caucasian adults living in Nashville, Tennessee. This receptor was obtained from a man aged 30 to 39 in good health. The rearrangement joins TRBV6-6 to TRBJ1-2, with 8 bases matching TRBD1. Material for sequencing was memory CD4+ T cells sorted from blood. Subset denoted: CD45RA-negative fraction. CDR3 sequence reads: CASSYPFVQGDYGYTF. DNA for the CDR3: TGTGCCAGCAGTTACCCATTTGTACAGGGGGACTATGGCTACACCTTC.